The clone carrying this T cell receptor beta chain appeared a few times. Its target is not known. The data are from a study of beta chain features in type 1 diabetes. Study conclusions and caveats: For Type 1 diabetes patients, all four CD4+ subsets carried TCRB CDR3s that were moderately but significantly shorter. The question left open here concerned HLA type influencing TCRB rearrangement. Shorter templates may be favored by PCR, equally so in patients and controls.

The trim removed 8 bases at V and 7 bases at J, leaving 14 bases unmatched. This CDR3 spans 16 amino acids. CDR1 is MDHEN, CDR2 SYDVKM, per germline. Expressed TCRB transcripts were sequenced, since all the RNA that had been isolated was reverse transcribed. The protocol was immunoSEQ multiplex PCR, while the TCRdb copy is restricted to in-frame clones and leaves out a portion. The sample carries 150,000 to 200,000 clones, 6.5% to 10% recorded once. This receptor was identified in a woman between 18 and 29 years old with type 1 diabetes. The J gene is TRBJ1-6, the V gene TRBV28, with 7 bases matching TRBD1. Sequenced input: central memory CD4+ T cells from blood. CDR3 loop: CASGLLPGTANSPLHF. CDR3 nucleotide sequence: TGTGCCAGCGGGCTGCTCCCAGGGACAGCAAATTCACCCCTCCACTTT.